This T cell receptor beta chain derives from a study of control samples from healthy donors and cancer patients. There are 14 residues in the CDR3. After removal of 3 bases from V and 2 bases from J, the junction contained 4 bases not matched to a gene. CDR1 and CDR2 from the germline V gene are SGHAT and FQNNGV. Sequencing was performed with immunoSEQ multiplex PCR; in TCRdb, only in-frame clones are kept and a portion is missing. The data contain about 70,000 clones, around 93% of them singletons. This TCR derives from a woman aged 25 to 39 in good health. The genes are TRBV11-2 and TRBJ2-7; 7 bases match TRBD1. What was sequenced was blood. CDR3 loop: CASSFGTGAYEQYV. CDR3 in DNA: TGTGCCAGCAGCTTCGGAACAGGGGCCTACGAGCAGTACGTC.